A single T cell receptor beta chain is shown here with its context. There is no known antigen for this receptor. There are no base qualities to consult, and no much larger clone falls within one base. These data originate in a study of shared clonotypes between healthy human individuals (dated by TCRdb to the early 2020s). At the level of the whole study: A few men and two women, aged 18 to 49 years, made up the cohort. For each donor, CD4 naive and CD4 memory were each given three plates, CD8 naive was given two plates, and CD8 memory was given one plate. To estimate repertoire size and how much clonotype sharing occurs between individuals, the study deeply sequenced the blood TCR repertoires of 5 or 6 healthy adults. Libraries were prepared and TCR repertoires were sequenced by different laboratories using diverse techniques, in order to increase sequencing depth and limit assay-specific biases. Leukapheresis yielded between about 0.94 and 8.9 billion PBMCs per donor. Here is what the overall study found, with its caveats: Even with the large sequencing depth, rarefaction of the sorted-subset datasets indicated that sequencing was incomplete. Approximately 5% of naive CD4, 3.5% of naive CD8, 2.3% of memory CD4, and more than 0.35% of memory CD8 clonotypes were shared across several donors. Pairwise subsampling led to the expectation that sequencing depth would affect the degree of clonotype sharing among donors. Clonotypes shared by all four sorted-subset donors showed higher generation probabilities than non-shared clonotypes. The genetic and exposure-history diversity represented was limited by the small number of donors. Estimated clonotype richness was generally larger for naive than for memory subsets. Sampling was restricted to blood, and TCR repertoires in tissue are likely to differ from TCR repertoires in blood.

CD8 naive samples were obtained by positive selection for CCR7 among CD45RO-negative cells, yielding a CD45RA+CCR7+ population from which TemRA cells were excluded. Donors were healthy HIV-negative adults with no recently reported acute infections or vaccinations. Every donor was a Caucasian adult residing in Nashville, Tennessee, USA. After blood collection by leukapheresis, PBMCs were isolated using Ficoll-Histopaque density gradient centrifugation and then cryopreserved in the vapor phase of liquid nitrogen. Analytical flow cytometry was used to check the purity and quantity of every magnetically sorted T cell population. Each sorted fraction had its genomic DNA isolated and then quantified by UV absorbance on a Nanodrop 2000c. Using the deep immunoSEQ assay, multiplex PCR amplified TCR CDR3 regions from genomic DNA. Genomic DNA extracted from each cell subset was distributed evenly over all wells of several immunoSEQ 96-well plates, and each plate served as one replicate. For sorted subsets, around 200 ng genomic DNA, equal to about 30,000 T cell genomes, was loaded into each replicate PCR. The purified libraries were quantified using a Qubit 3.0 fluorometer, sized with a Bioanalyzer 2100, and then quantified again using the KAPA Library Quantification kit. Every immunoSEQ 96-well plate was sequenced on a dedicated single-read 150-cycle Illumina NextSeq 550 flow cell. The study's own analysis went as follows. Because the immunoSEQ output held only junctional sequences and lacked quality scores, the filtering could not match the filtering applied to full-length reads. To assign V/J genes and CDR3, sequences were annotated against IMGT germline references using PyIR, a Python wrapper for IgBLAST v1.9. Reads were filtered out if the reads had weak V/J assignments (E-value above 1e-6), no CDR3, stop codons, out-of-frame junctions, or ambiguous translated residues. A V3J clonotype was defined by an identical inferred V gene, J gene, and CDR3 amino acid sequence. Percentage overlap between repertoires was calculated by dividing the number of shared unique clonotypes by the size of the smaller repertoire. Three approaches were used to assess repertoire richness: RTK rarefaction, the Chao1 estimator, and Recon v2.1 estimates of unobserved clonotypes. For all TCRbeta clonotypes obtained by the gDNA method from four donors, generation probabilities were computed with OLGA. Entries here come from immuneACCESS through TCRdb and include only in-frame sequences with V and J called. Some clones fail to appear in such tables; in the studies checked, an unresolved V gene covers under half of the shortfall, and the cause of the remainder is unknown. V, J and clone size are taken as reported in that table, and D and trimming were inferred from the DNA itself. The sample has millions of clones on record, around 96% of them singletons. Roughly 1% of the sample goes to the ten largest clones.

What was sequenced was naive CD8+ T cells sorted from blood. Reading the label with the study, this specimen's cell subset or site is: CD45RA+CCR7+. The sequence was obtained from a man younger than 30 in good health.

The DNA sequence follows: TGTGCCAGCAGCAGCAGTCCCTCTGGAAACACCATATATTTT. The resulting protein is CASSSSPSGNTIYF. In this chain, TRBV6-5 is recombined with TRBJ1-3, with the D gene call left open. Between the V and J ends, shortened by 6 bases and 0 bases respectively, the junction contains 9 bases. As encoded in the germline V gene, CDR1 is MNHEY while CDR2 is SVGAGI. The CDR3, cysteine through phenylalanine, is 14 amino acids long. The read is trimmed to its CDR3 DNA, 42 bases read in frame from base 1.